A selection of T cell receptor beta chains follows, all from one sample in a study of brain T cells in children with intractable seizures. This table comes from immunoSEQ multiplex PCR, and its TCRdb copy is limited to in-frame clones, with some not included. The sample has 300,000 to 400,000 clones, about 93% seen once; the top ten hold around 5%. This specimen was peripheral blood, taken 4 to 6 months after surgery. The receptors shown here come from a boy younger than two with tuberous sclerosis and intractable seizures. Both conserved end residues are part of each CDR3. D genes are given only for firm matches. Clone size is given for some rows only: seen once, a few or many times, or a class if the clone is expanded.

once | TRBD1 | TRBJ1-3 | TRBV6-5 | CASSADRSSGTIYF | TGTGCCAGCAGCGCGGACAGGTCTAGCGGCACCATATATTTT
. | . | TRBJ1-3 | TRBV11-3 | CASSSVGRDSGNTIYF | TGTGCCAGCAGCTCCGTTGGGAGGGACTCTGGAAACACCATATATTTT
. | . | TRBJ2-1 | TRBV29-1 | CSVEDPDSSSYNEQFF | TGCAGCGTTGAAGATCCGGACTCAAGCTCCTACAATGAGCAGTTCTTC
. | . | TRBJ2-2 | TRBV24-1 | CATSALGIPGELFF | TGTGCCACCAGTGCTCTAGGGATCCCCGGGGAGCTGTTTTTT
. | TRBD1 | TRBJ1-6 | TRBV19 | CASSIKKQGAASNSPLHF | TGTGCCAGTAGTATTAAAAAACAGGGGGCTGCGTCAAATTCACCCCTCCACTTT
. | . | TRBJ1-2 | TRBV6-5 | CASSSGTSPYGYTF | TGTGCCAGCAGTTCCGGGACAAGCCCCTATGGCTACACCTTC
. | . | TRBJ1-2 | TRBV21-1 | CASIGQRVYGYTF | TGTGCCAGCATAGGACAAAGGGTCTATGGCTACACCTTC
once | . | TRBJ2-2 | TRBV9 | CASSVVMAAGELFF | TGTGCCAGCAGCGTAGTGATGGCCGCCGGGGAGCTGTTTTTT
. | TRBD2 | TRBJ2-2 | TRBV7-6 | CASSQKLAGVNANTGELFF | TGTGCCAGCAGCCAAAAACTAGCGGGAGTAAACGCGAACACCGGGGAGCTGTTTTTT
once | . | TRBJ2-1 | TRBV24-1 | CATSGRGDNEQFF | TGTGCCACCAGTGGCAGGGGCGATAATGAGCAGTTCTTC
. | . | TRBJ1-6 | TRBV11-1 | CASSGEIGNSPLHF | TGTGCCAGCAGCGGGGAAATCGGGAATTCACCCCTCCACTTT
. | . | TRBJ2-7 | TRBV11-2 | CASSPGPNPYEQYF | TGTGCCAGCAGCCCGGGACCGAATCCCTACGAGCAGTACTTC
. | . | TRBJ2-7 | TRBV30 | CAWSLSGISYEQYF | TGTGCCTGGAGTCTGTCCGGGATAAGCTACGAGCAGTACTTC
. | . | TRBJ2-7 | TRBV28 | CASNGRLYEQYF | TGTGCCAGCAATGGCAGACTCTACGAGCAGTACTTC
. | . | TRBJ1-3 | TRBV12-3/TRBV12-4 | CAQRISGNTIYF | TGTGCCCAGAGGATCTCTGGAAACACCATATATTTT
. | TRBD1 | TRBJ2-6 | TRBV5-6 | CASSLGTGGGGANVLTF | TGTGCCAGCAGCTTGGGGACAGGGGGCGGTGGGGCCAACGTCCTGACTTTC
. | . | TRBJ1-1 | TRBV30 | CAWSGRVMNTEAFF | TGTGCCTGGAGTGGTAGGGTAATGAACACTGAAGCTTTCTTT
. | TRBD2 | TRBJ2-3 | TRBV14 | CATSTGLAGGHGTDTQYF | TGTGCCACCTCAACGGGACTAGCGGGGGGCCATGGCACAGATACGCAGTATTTT
. | TRBD1 | TRBJ2-3 | TRBV7-8 | CASSLRAGGFSDTQYF | TGTGCCAGCAGCTTGAGGGCAGGGGGATTCTCAGATACGCAGTATTTT
once | . | TRBJ2-1 | TRBV24-1 | CATSALPTEEGDEQFF | TGTGCCACCAGTGCCCTACCAACAGAGGAGGGCGATGAGCAGTTCTTC
. | . | TRBJ1-2 | TRBV30 | CAWSVQGYGYTF | TGTGCCTGGAGTGTACAGGGCTATGGCTACACCTTC
. | . | TRBJ2-1 | TRBV12-3/TRBV12-4 | CASSFYSYEQFF | TGTGCCAGCAGTTTCTATTCCTACGAGCAGTTCTTC
once | TRBD1 | TRBJ2-1 | TRBV5-4 | CASSLGRTGAWNEQFF | TGTGCCAGCAGCTTGGGAAGGACAGGGGCATGGAATGAGCAGTTCTTC
. | . | TRBJ2-2 | TRBV24-1 | CATGVVGELFF | TGTGCCACCGGGGTGGTCGGGGAGCTGTTTTTT
. | . | TRBJ2-1 | TRBV24-1 | CATSDWGEQFF | TGTGCCACCAGTGATTGGGGGGAGCAGTTCTTC
few | TRBD1 | TRBJ1-1 | TRBV27 | CASSLSTGGSTEAFF | TGTGCCAGCAGTTTAAGTACAGGGGGCTCTACTGAAGCTTTCTTT
. | TRBD1 | TRBJ1-1 | TRBV5-5 | CASSTIGQGRGTEAFF | TGTGCCAGCAGCACCATCGGACAGGGAAGGGGCACTGAAGCTTTCTTT
once | . | TRBJ2-6 | TRBV19 | CASSKGSGANVLTF | TGTGCCTCTTCAAAGGGGTCTGGGGCCAACGTCCTGACTTTC
. | TRBD1 | TRBJ2-7 | TRBV10-3 | CAISEPGQTYEQYF | TGTGCCATCAGTGAGCCGGGACAGACCTACGAGCAGTACTTC
. | . | TRBJ1-3 | TRBV2 | CASSYQGRPTGNTIYF | TGTGCCAGCAGTTACCAGGGACGTCCGACTGGAAACACCATATATTTT
once | . | TRBJ2-7 | TRBV24-1 | CATSDLTGNEQYF | TGTGCCACCAGTGATTTAACAGGGAATGAGCAGTACTTC
. | . | TRBJ1-4 | TRBV5-6 | CASSLKSGSGEKLFF | TGTGCCAGCAGCTTGAAGTCTGGCAGTGGTGAAAAACTGTTTTTT
once | TRBD2 | TRBJ2-7 | TRBV2 | CASSEGTSVPYEQYF | TGTGCCAGCAGCGAAGGGACTAGCGTGCCCTACGAGCAGTACTTC
. | TRBD1 | TRBJ1-4 | TRBV2 | CASSGDRGWEKLFF | TGTGCCAGCAGTGGCGACAGGGGATGGGAAAAACTGTTTTTT
once | TRBD1 | TRBJ1-5 | TRBV19 | CASSTSDRAGQPQHF | TGTGCCAGTAGTACATCAGACAGGGCGGGTCAGCCCCAGCATTTT
. | . | TRBJ1-2 | TRBV4-2 | CASSSLSGAGSGYTF | TGTGCCAGCAGCTCCTTGTCCGGGGCTGGCTCTGGCTACACCTTC
. | . | TRBJ2-1 | TRBV7-3 | CASSPAGLSYNEQFF | TGTGCCAGCAGCCCAGCCGGGCTCTCCTACAATGAGCAGTTCTTC
. | TRBD2 | TRBJ2-7 | TRBV11-2 | CASSLDLAGGFSYEQYF | TGTGCCAGCAGCTTAGACCTAGCGGGAGGATTTTCCTACGAGCAGTACTTC
. | . | TRBJ2-2 | TRBV19 | CASTIGGVDTGELFF | TGTGCCAGTACTATAGGGGGGGTAGACACCGGGGAGCTGTTTTTT
. | . | TRBJ2-7 | TRBV11-2 | CASSLGTAYEQYF | TGTGCCAGCAGCTTAGGCACGGCCTACGAGCAGTACTTC
. | . | TRBJ2-6 | TRBV5-6 | CASSLGGGAGGANVLTF | TGTGCCAGCAGCCTGGGAGGGGGCGCGGGTGGGGCCAACGTCCTGACTTTC
. | TRBD1 | TRBJ1-2 | TRBV7-9 | CASTDRGLKGQGDGYTF | TGTGCCAGCACCGACCGGGGGTTGAAAGGACAGGGGGATGGCTACACCTTC
. | . | TRBJ2-4 | TRBV7-9 | CASSSLIPLAKNIQYF | TGTGCCAGCAGCTCTTTAATCCCTCTAGCCAAAAACATTCAGTACTTC
. | . | TRBJ2-7 | TRBV9 | CASSVELSGEQYF | TGTGCCAGCAGCGTAGAACTCTCGGGCGAGCAGTACTTC
. | . | TRBJ2-5 | TRBV11-2 | CASSLAEQTQYF | TGTGCCAGCAGCTTAGCCGAGCAGACCCAGTACTTC
. | . | TRBJ2-1 | TRBV7-9 | CASSAAIDDEQFF | TGTGCCAGCAGCGCAGCCATCGACGATGAGCAGTTCTTC
. | TRBD1 | TRBJ2-7 | TRBV5-8 | CASSDRDRLYEQYF | TGTGCCAGCAGCGACCGGGACAGACTTTACGAGCAGTACTTC
. | . | TRBJ1-2 | TRBV21-1 | CASSKGGRINYGYTF | TGTGCCAGCAGCAAAGGGGGACGGATTAACTATGGCTACACCTTC